These 4 T cell receptor beta chains originate from one sample sequenced in a study of beta chain features in type 1 diabetes. Study-level findings and limits: All four CD4+ subsets from Type 1 diabetes patients carried moderately but significantly shorter TCRB CDR3s.

What was sequenced were expressed TCRB transcripts, since all of the isolated RNA had been reverse transcribed. Clones were sequenced by immunoSEQ multiplex PCR, and TCRdb holds only the in-frame ones, with some missing. The sample has about 150,000 clones, 9% seen once. No antigen has been identified for these receptors. Input material: central memory CD4+ T cells from blood. Receptors originate from a woman under 40 with type 1 diabetes.

The rearrangement uses TRBV9 and TRBJ2-2, with D tentatively TRBD2 (5 bases). This CDR3 has 16 amino acids. Germline CDR1 SGDLS, CDR2 YYNGEE. V was shortened by 2 bases and J by 0 bases, with 11 bases between the two germline ends. CDR3 in amino acids: CASSVAGIPNTGELFF. Here the CDR3 DNA reads TGTGCCAGCAGCGTCGCCGGGATTCCGAACACCGGGGAGCTGTTTTTT.

J is TRBJ2-5 and V is TRBV9; 10 bases align to TRBD2. The CDR3 is 14 amino acids. Germline CDR1 reads SGDLS; CDR2 reads YYNGEE. V dropped 4 bases and J dropped 4; count of bases not matched to a gene: 4. The DNA for the CDR3 is TGTGCCAGCAGCCCGGTAGCGGGAGGAGAGACCCAGTACTTC. Translation: CASSPVAGGETQYF.

The chain joins TRBV15 to TRBJ2-1, with TRBD2 matching 8 bases. J lost 0 bases, V lost 2 bases, and 6 bases had no gene match. Germline lookup yields CDR1 LNHNV and CDR2 YYDKDF (reference sequence). The CDR3 runs to 17 residues. The CDR3: CATSRTSGSTSYNEQFF. In nucleotides, the CDR3 is TGTGCCACCAGCAGAACGAGCGGGAGTACCTCCTACAATGAGCAGTTCTTC.

This clone appeared a few times. The V gene is TRBV27, the J gene TRBJ2-1; 15 bases line up with TRBD2. Germline V gene sequence: CDR1 MNHEY, CDR2 SMNVEV (reference sequence). The CDR3 runs to 19 residues. V lost 11 bases to trimming and J lost 0 bases; unmatched junction nucleotides: 14. DNA of the CDR3: TGTGCCGAAACCGGGGGACTAGCGGGAGGTCAGAGCTCCTACAATGAGCAGTTCTTC. Translation gives CAETGGLAGGQSSYNEQFF.